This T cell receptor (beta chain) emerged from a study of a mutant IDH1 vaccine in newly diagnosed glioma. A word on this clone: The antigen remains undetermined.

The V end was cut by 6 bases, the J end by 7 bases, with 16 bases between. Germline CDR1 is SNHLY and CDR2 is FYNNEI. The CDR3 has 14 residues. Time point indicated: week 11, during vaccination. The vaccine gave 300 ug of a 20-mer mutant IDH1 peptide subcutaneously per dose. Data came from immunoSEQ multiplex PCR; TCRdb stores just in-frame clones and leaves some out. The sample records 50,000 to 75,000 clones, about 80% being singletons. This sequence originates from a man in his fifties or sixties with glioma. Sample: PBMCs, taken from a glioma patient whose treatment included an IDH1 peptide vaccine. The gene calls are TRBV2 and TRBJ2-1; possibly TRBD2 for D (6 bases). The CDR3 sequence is CASRGGVSGNEQFF. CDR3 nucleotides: TGTGCCAGCAGGGGGGGAGTATCAGGGAATGAGCAGTTCTTC.